A single sample is the source of the 18 T cell receptor beta chains below, sequenced in a study of cytomegalovirus exposure and HLA in healthy donors. Use of 60 Vbeta and 13 Jbeta primers characterized the PCR. The assay was immunoSEQ multiplex PCR, and TCRdb's table has in-frame clones only and misses some. The sample lists some 97,000 clones, about three quarters occurring once. Sequences were obtained from PBMCs. These receptors were collected from a male donor in good health and CMV-seropositive.

V is TRBV29-1 and J is TRBJ1-3; D is possibly TRBD1 (6 bases). The CDR3 covers 15 residues. The germline V and J ends were trimmed by 3 bases and 0 bases, with 12 bases remaining between them. Germline CDR1 reads SQVTM; CDR2 reads ANQGSEA. The CDR3 region has the DNA TGCAGCGTTGACGGGGACACCCTCTCTGGAAACACCATATATTTT. Its translation is CSVDGDTLSGNTIYF.

The CDR3 reads CASSLSESARPYSGNTIYF. In DNA, the CDR3 is TGTGCCAGCAGCTTATCGGAGTCAGCCCGACCATACTCTGGAAACACCATATATTTT. The V call is TRBV7-9, the J call TRBJ1-3; D call uncertain. The CDR3 covers 19 residues. Per germline, CDR1 SEHNR and CDR2 FQNEAQ (reference sequence). Trimming took 2 bases from V and 0 from J, leaving 20 bases between them.

V and J are TRBV5-8 and TRBJ2-2, with a tentative D call TRBD2 (6 bases). The CDR3 spans 13 residues. Deletions cut 5 bases from V and 5 bases from J, with 10 bases between. Germline CDR1 SGHTS, CDR2 YDEGEE. The CDR3 region is CASRVRGTGELFF. The DNA for the CDR3 is TGTGCCAGCAGGGTGCGGGGTACCGGGGAGCTGTTTTTT.

V gene TRBV7-9 combines with J gene TRBJ1-1; the match to TRBD1 covers 9 bases. The V segment lost 1 base and the J segment 7 bases; nucleotides outside the gene matches: 7. CDR1 is SEHNR, CDR2 FQNEAQ, per germline (reference sequence). The CDR3 is 15 amino acids. The CDR3 protein is CASSLGTGGEDEAFF. The CDR3 DNA reads as TGTGCCAGCAGCTTAGGAACAGGGGGCGAGGATGAAGCTTTCTTT.

The chain employs TRBV7-8 and TRBJ2-2; the D gene is possibly TRBD2 (5 bases). This CDR3 is built from 15 residues. Germline V gene lookup returns CDR1 SGHVS and CDR2 FQNEAQ. Trimming took off 1 base at V and 3 bases at J, with 9 bases between the two ends. The DNA for the CDR3 is TGTGCCAGCAGCTTAGTTGCTAGCCACACCGGGGAGCTGTTTTTT. Protein product: CASSLVASHTGELFF.

A remark on this clone: Other DNA sequences within the sample encode an identical CDR3. CDR3 DNA: TGTGCCAGCAGTCCCCGGGACAGGGTGGGCTACACCTTC. It specifies CASSPRDRVGYTF. The chain combines TRBV2 with TRBJ1-2; 9 bases are shared with TRBD1. The V and J ends lost 5 bases and 8 bases, in that order; junction bases with no gene match: 6. The length of the CDR3 is 13 residues. Germline V lookup: CDR1 SNHLY, CDR2 FYNNEI.

CDR3 DNA sequence: TGCAGCGTTGACCCCAAAGGACAGTCCTCCAACTATGGCTACACCTTC. Protein: CSVDPKGQSSNYGYTF. The chain couples TRBV29-1 to TRBJ1-2, with D maybe TRBD1 (6 bases). V was trimmed by 3 bases and J by 2 bases, leaving 19 bases between them. CDR3 length: 16 residues. From germline, CDR1 is SQVTM and CDR2 ANQGSEA.

The chain joins TRBV6-1 to TRBJ1-2; D is perhaps TRBD1 (6 bases). The length of the CDR3 is 18 residues. Germline V gene sequence: CDR1 MNHNS, CDR2 SASEGT. V was shortened by 3 bases and J by 3 bases, with 23 bases between the two germline ends. This CDR3 reads CASSDGRDTMVRYYGYTF. In nucleotides, the CDR3 is TGTGCCAGCAGTGACGGCAGGGACACGATGGTCCGCTACTATGGCTACACCTTC.

This sequence joins TRBV4-3 and TRBJ1-4; D possibly corresponds to TRBD1 (5 bases). CDR1 is LGHNA and CDR2 is YSLEER in the germline V gene. The CDR3 length is 16 residues. V was cut by 3 bases and J by 1 base, with 12 bases left in between. The CDR3 loop is CASSHVRGGTNEKLFF. DNA for the CDR3: TGCGCCAGCAGCCATGTGCGGGGGGGAACTAATGAAAAACTGTTTTTT.

This rearrangement joins TRBV7-2 to TRBJ2-7, with 9 bases aligning to TRBD1. The germline V gene encodes CDR1 SGHTA and CDR2 FQGNSA. The CDR3 loop spans 15 amino acids. V was clipped by 5 bases and J by 2 bases; unmatched bases: 7. The CDR3 nucleotides are TGTGCCAGCAGCCCCAGGAGACAGGGGGCCTACGAGCAGTACTTC. Its translation: CASSPRRQGAYEQYF.

CDR3 DNA: TGTGCCTGGAGGGACATGAGGTTCGCTGGCTACACCTTC. Protein product: CAWRDMRFAGYTF. The rearrangement joins TRBV30 to TRBJ1-2, with D possibly TRBD1 on 5 matching bases. This CDR3 has 13 residues. Germline V gene data show CDR1 as GTSNPN and CDR2 as SVGIG (reference sequence). V was cut by 3 bases and J by 7 bases, with 15 bases left in between.

The V and J genes are TRBV30 and TRBJ1-3, with 9 positions matching TRBD1. CDR3 length: 16 residues. CDR1 and CDR2 (germline): GTSNPN, SVGIG (reference sequence). Unmatched junction bases numbered 5, after V lost 0 bases and J lost 2 bases. CDR3 amino acids: CAWSVRGQGAGNTIYF. CDR3 sequence (DNA): TGTGCCTGGAGTGTACGGGGACAGGGCGCTGGAAACACCATATATTTT.

This clone was picked up a small number of times. The chain has TRBV18 and TRBJ1-6; TRBD1 aligns across 8 bases. CDR3 length: 17 residues. Per the germline V gene, CDR1 is KGHSH and CDR2 is LQKENI. J gave up 6 bases and V 4 bases, and 11 bases lay outside the gene matches. CDR3 DNA: TGTGCCAGCTCACTATTCGACAGGGGAGTGTCTAATTCACCCCTCCACTTT. Translating gives CASSLFDRGVSNSPLHF.

This clone was recorded a few times. The chain links TRBV4-3 to TRBJ1-1; D not resolved. V lost 2 bases, J lost 1 base, and 11 bases lay in between. The CDR3 contains 15 residues. Germline values: CDR1 LGHNA, CDR2 YSLEER. The DNA for the CDR3 is TGCGCCAGCAGCCAAAGTCCGCAGGAGAACACTGAAGCTTTCTTT. Translated, it gives CASSQSPQENTEAFF.

The rearrangement uses TRBV29-1 and TRBJ2-5; D gene uncertain. The J call may be faulty, since TRBJ2-7 better matches the DNA end. The CDR3 is 10 amino acids. Germline V gene sequence: CDR1 SQVTM, CDR2 ANQGSEA. The CDR3 DNA reads TGCAGCGTCCGCGACTACGAGCAGTACTTC. Translated: CSVRDYEQYF.

The V and J genes are TRBV2 and TRBJ2-7; 9 nucleotides line up with TRBD2. The germline V gene encodes CDR1 SNHLY and CDR2 FYNNEI. With V trimmed by 6 bases and J by 0 bases, 3 bases remained unmatched. This CDR3 contains 14 residues. The DNA for the CDR3 is TGTGCCAGCAGCGCGGGGGGGACCTCCTACGAGCAGTACTTC. Translated, it gives CASSAGGTSYEQYF.

The chain couples TRBV2 to TRBJ2-5, with 10 bases fitting TRBD1. The CDR3 consists of 14 residues. Germline assignment: CDR1 SNHLY and CDR2 FYNNEI. The trim removed 10 bases at V and 5 bases at J, leaving 10 bases unmatched. The CDR3 reads CAIKDRGRFETQYF. As DNA, the CDR3 is TGTGCCATCAAAGACAGGGGGCGCTTTGAGACCCAGTACTTC.

This chain uses TRBV5-1 with TRBJ2-7; 7 bases line up with TRBD1. CDR1 and CDR2 from the germline V gene are SGHRS and YFSETQ. V gave up 4 bases and J gave up 1 base; unmatched junction bases: 14. The CDR3 totals 17 residues. The CDR3 region has the DNA TGCGCCAGCAGCCTCTGGCCGGACAGGAGTGCGTCCTACGAGCAGTACTTC. Translating it yields CASSLWPDRSASYEQYF.